These 21 T cell receptor beta chains originate from one sample sequenced in a study of control samples from healthy donors and cancer patients. The protocol was immunoSEQ multiplex PCR, while the TCRdb copy is restricted to in-frame clones and leaves out a portion. Of about 130,000 clones listed, roughly 90% are singletons. What was sequenced was PBMCs. The receptors derive from a man aged 50-59 years with head and neck cancer.

DNA for the CDR3: TGTGCCAGCAGCCAAGAGATAGCAACTGGAAACACCATATATTTT. This translates into CASSQEIATGNTIYF. The chain is built from TRBV3-1 (or the pseudogene TRBV3-2) and TRBJ1-3; D is uncertain. V was pared by 0 bases and J by 2 bases, with 8 bases between. There are 15 residues in the CDR3. Germline loops: CDR1 LGHDT, CDR2 YNNKEL (reference sequence).

This clone has just a few counts. V is TRBV28 and J is TRBJ1-1; 8 nucleotides match TRBD1. Per the germline V gene, CDR1 is MDHEN and CDR2 is SYDVKM. V dropped 6 bases and J dropped 8; count of bases not matched to a gene: 8. This CDR3 has 13 residues. CDR3 DNA: TGTGCCAGCAGCCTGGGACAGGTCCTAGAAGCTTTCTTT. It translates to CASSLGQVLEAFF.

This chain uses TRBV5-8 with TRBJ2-2; TRBD1 might be the D (6 bases). Trimming removed 3 bases at V and 0 bases at J, with 12 bases between. Per the germline V gene, CDR1 is SGHTS and CDR2 is YDEGEE. This CDR3 has 16 residues. CDR3 sequence reads: CASSYGQFANTGELFF. The DNA of the CDR3 is TGTGCCAGCAGCTATGGACAGTTCGCGAACACCGGGGAGCTGTTTTTT.

The J gene is TRBJ1-1, the V gene TRBV7-8, with 7 nucleotides matching TRBD1. There are 13 residues in the CDR3. Germline CDR1 is SGHVS and CDR2 is FQNEAQ. J was trimmed by 1 base and V by 5 bases; bases with no gene match: 1. The CDR3 nucleotides read TGTGCCAGCAGCCGACAGGGGAACACTGAAGCTTTCTTT. This translates into CASSRQGNTEAFF.

This chain joins TRBV7-2 and TRBJ2-1; TRBD2 aligns across 7 bases. The CDR3 is 16 residues long. The junction had 7 bases not matched to a gene; V was cut back by 2 bases and J by 3 bases. Germline V gene data show CDR1 as SGHTA and CDR2 as FQGNSA. The CDR3 DNA sequence: TGTGCCAGCAGCTTATTCGCGGGAGCCAGCTACAATGAGCAGTTCTTC. It translates to CASSLFAGASYNEQFF.

This chain uses TRBV7-9 with TRBJ1-3; TRBD1 is a possible D gene (5 bases). The CDR3 runs to 15 residues. The germline V gene has CDR1 SEHNR and CDR2 FQNEAQ (reference sequence). Trimming pared 6 bases from V and 0 bases from J, leaving 12 bases between. CDR3 sequence (DNA): TGTGCCAGCAGTTGGGACGCACGCTCTGGAAACACCATATATTTT. Protein product: CASSWDARSGNTIYF. Filled out from reference TRBV7-9 and TRBJ1-3, the complete variable domain reads DTGVSQNPRHKITKRGQNVTFRCDPISEHNRLYWYRQTLGQGPEFLTYFQNEAQLEKSRLLSDRFSAERPKGSFSTLEIQRTEQGDSAMYLCASSWDARSGNTIYFGEGSWLTVV.

The rearrangement joins TRBV19 to TRBJ2-7, with D unclear. Germline lookup yields CDR1 LNHDA and CDR2 SQIVND (reference sequence). V lost 5 bases and J lost 4, with 3 bases in between. The CDR3 has 10 amino acids. The CDR3 protein is CASSLYEQYF. The CDR3 DNA sequence: TGTGCCAGTAGTCTGTACGAGCAGTACTTC.

V usage is TRBV5-1 and J usage is TRBJ1-1, with unresolved D. The CDR3 is 15 residues long. CDR1 and CDR2 (germline): SGHRS, YFSETQ. The ends were cut back, 0 bases at V and 4 bases at J, with 13 bases in the middle. The CDR3 coding sequence is TGCGCCAGCAGCTTGGGCGGTACGGCGGGCACTGAAGCTTTCTTT. Protein sequence: CASSLGGTAGTEAFF.

This rearrangement joins TRBV27 to TRBJ2-5; no clear D gene. Germline CDR1 is MNHEY and CDR2 is SMNVEV (reference sequence). This CDR3 has 13 residues. The V end lost 6 bases, the J end lost 2 bases, and 10 bases lay between the germline ends. The CDR3 loop reads CASRPMSQETQYF. CDR3 nucleotide sequence: TGTGCCAGCAGACCCATGTCACAAGAGACCCAGTACTTC.

The chain links TRBV20-1 to TRBJ2-7; D is possibly TRBD1 or TRBD2 (5 bases each). The CDR3 length is 16 residues. The V end was cut by 3 bases, the J end by 9 bases, with 27 bases between. Germline CDR1 is DFQATT and CDR2 is SNEGSKA (reference sequence). The CDR3 sequence is CSASNPASGTWGWQYF. As DNA, the CDR3 is TGCAGTGCTAGTAACCCGGCCTCAGGGACGTGGGGATGGCAGTACTTC.

The chain uses TRBV4-2 and TRBJ2-3; 11 nucleotides line up with TRBD2. In germline, CDR1 is LGHNA, CDR2 YNFKEQ. CDR3 size: 16 residues. The J segment lost 2 bases and the V segment lost 0 bases, leaving 1 base of the junction unmatched. CDR3 sequence reads: CASSQELAGATDTQYF. The CDR3 DNA follows: TGTGCCAGCAGCCAAGAACTAGCGGGGGCCACAGATACGCAGTATTTT.

The chain links TRBV7-2 to TRBJ1-6; D gene ambiguous. The CDR3 extends over 14 amino acids. Deletions cut 2 bases from V and 6 bases from J, with 8 bases between. The germline CDR1 and CDR2 sequences are SGHTA and FQGNSA. The CDR3 DNA reads as TGTGCCAGCAGCTTACGGACGGGTAATTCACCCCTCCACTTT. Translated, it gives CASSLRTGNSPLHF.

This chain links TRBV3-1 (or the pseudogene TRBV3-2) with TRBJ1-4, with D unresolved. The germline V and J ends were trimmed by 4 bases and 8 bases, with 14 bases remaining between them. CDR1 and CDR2 (germline): LGHDT, YNNKEL (reference sequence). This CDR3 spans 14 amino acids. The CDR3 DNA follows: TGTGCCAGCAGCCGTAACCATCGGGAAGAAAAACTGTTTTTT. Translating gives CASSRNHREEKLFF.

The V gene is TRBV5-1, the J gene TRBJ2-1, with D possibly being TRBD2 (6 bases). This CDR3 is 15 amino acids long. V was pared by 2 bases and J by 1 base, with 10 bases between. The germline V gene has CDR1 SGHRS and CDR2 YFSETQ. CDR3 amino acids: CASSLAGPSYNEQFF. The CDR3 DNA reads as TGCGCCAGCAGCTTAGCGGGCCCTTCCTACAATGAGCAGTTCTTC.

CDR3 loop: CASSLASSGRAYETQYF. CDR3 in DNA: TGCGCCAGCAGCTTGGCCTCGAGCGGGAGGGCCTATGAGACCCAGTACTTC. The chain is built from TRBV5-1 and TRBJ2-5; 10 bases fit TRBD2. The CDR3 extends over 17 amino acids. CDR1 and CDR2 from the germline V gene are SGHRS and YFSETQ. The V gene end was trimmed by 0 bases and the J gene end by 5 bases; junction bases not matched to a gene: 10.

V and J are TRBV9 and TRBJ2-1; no firm D call. The CDR3 extends over 12 amino acids. The ends were cut back, 2 bases at V and 8 bases at J, with 8 bases in the middle. Germline CDR1 and CDR2: SGDLS and YYNGEE. As DNA, the CDR3 is TGTGCCAGCAGCGTCCCCGCGGATGAGCAGTTCTTC. Translated, it gives CASSVPADEQFF.

DNA of the CDR3: TGCGCCAGCAGCTTGTTCCAGGGGGTTTTTAAAAACTATGGCTACACCTTC. Protein product: CASSLFQGVFKNYGYTF. The rearrangement joins TRBV5-1 to TRBJ1-2, with 7 bases fitting TRBD1. The CDR3 consists of 17 residues. Unmatched junction bases numbered 11, after V lost 1 base and J lost 2 bases. CDR1 and CDR2 from the germline V gene are SGHRS and YFSETQ.

This clone was found once. The J gene is TRBJ2-1, the V gene TRBV11-1, with 7 bases that match TRBD2. The CDR3 extends over 16 amino acids. Looked up from germline, CDR1 is SGHAT and CDR2 is FQDESV (reference sequence). V lost 5 bases, J lost 0 bases, and 7 bases stayed unmatched. DNA for the CDR3: TGTGCCAGCAGCCCTAGCGGCTTTAGCTCCTACAATGAGCAGTTCTTC. Protein: CASSPSGFSSYNEQFF.

The V and J genes are TRBV7-2 and TRBJ1-6; D is undetermined. The CDR3 runs to 12 residues. The V end was cut by 6 bases, the J end by 6 bases, with 6 bases between. Germline CDR1 reads SGHTA; CDR2 reads FQGNSA. In DNA, the CDR3 is TGTGCCAGCAGTTTACTTAATTCACCCCTCCACTTT. It codes for CASSLLNSPLHF.

The J gene is TRBJ2-1, the V gene TRBV18; D may be TRBD2 (5 bases). In germline, CDR1 is KGHSH, CDR2 LQKENI. The CDR3 is 16 amino acids. Trimming left V 6 bases short and J 5 bases short, with 20 bases between. The CDR3 region has the DNA TGTGCCAGCTCCCCCGTAAGGCAGGAGACTAACAATGAGCAGTTCTTC. As protein: CASSPVRQETNNEQFF.

This rearrangement joins TRBV3-1 (or the pseudogene TRBV3-2) to TRBJ2-5; D is possibly TRBD2 (7 bases). Looked up from germline, CDR1 is LGHDT and CDR2 is YNNKEL (reference sequence). The CDR3 has 15 residues. Trimming stripped 2 bases from V and 5 bases from J, with 15 bases between. In DNA, the CDR3 is TGTGCCAGCAGCCAACGCCCGGGGGGCTTGGAGACCCAGTACTTC. It encodes CASSQRPGGLETQYF.